Listed below are T cell receptor beta chains from one sample, sequenced in a study of T-cell reconstitution after alpha-beta-depleted transplantation in children. TCRdb itself ran the PCR reads through MiXCR, one entry per CDR3 protein. The table has about 190,000 distinct CDR3 sequences, more than 6.5% seen once; the top ten hold 3% to 3.5%. Here the sequenced sample was PBMCs from the stem cell graft donor, taken from the stem cell graft. The receptors here all came from a human donor who donated a stem cell graft to a child with Wiskott-Aldrich syndrome. CDR3s include the opening cysteine and the closing phenylalanine or tryptophan. The D gene is left open where the match is weak. A row's size may be missing; if present it is once, few, many or a size class.

abundance,d_gene,j_gene,v_gene,CDR3aa,CDR3nt
many,.,TRBJ1-2,TRBV29-1,CSVEKDYGYTF,TGCAGCGTTGAAAAAGACTATGGCTACACCTTC
many,TRBD2,TRBJ2-7,TRBV20-1,CSAPSPGLAFPYEQYF,TGCAGTGCTCCCTCCCCCGGACTAGCGTTCCCCTACGAGCAGTACTTC
.,TRBD2,TRBJ2-7,TRBV28,CASRAGGPHYEQYF,TGTGCCAGCAGAGCGGGAGGCCCCCACTACGAGCAGTACTTC
once,.,TRBJ1-1,TRBV30,CAWSVYGQNTEAFF,TGTGCCTGGAGTGTATACGGTCAGAACACTGAAGCTTTCTTT
.,TRBD1,TRBJ1-6,TRBV5-1,CASSPSYRDRAGSPLHF,TGCGCCAGCAGCCCGTCGTACCGGGACAGGGCCGGTTCACCCCTCCACTTT
many,.,TRBJ2-7,TRBV20-1,CSAIDRRYEQYF,TGCAGTGCCATAGACAGGAGATACGAGCAGTACTTC
many,.,TRBJ1-5,TRBV12-3/TRBV12-4,CASSFLLGREGRSNQPQHF,TGTGCCAGCAGTTTTTTACTGGGGAGGGAAGGGAGGAGCAATCAGCCCCAGCATTTT
.,.,TRBJ1-5,TRBV5-5,CASSRDPGHGIANQPQHF,TGTGCCAGCAGCCGCGACCCGGGACACGGAATAGCAAATCAGCCCCAGCATTTT
few,.,TRBJ2-7,TRBV5-1,CASSLGGFSSYEQYF,TGCGCCAGCAGCTTGGGAGGGTTTTCATCCTACGAGCAGTACTTC
many,TRBD1,TRBJ1-1,TRBV5-1,CASSAIQGADTEAFF,TGCGCCAGCAGCGCCATACAGGGGGCAGACACTGAAGCTTTCTTT
many,.,TRBJ2-3,TRBV6-1,CASKRSGLASTDTQYF,TGTGCCAGCAAGAGATCTGGGCTAGCCTCGACAGATACGCAGTATTTT
many,.,TRBJ2-3,TRBV6-2/TRBV6-3,CASSPSVNTQYF,TGTGCCAGCAGTCCTTCTGTGAATACGCAGTATTTT
many,.,TRBJ2-7,TRBV10-2,CASSRPYEQYF,TGCGCCAGCAGTAGGCCCTACGAGCAGTACTTC
many,TRBD2,TRBJ2-1,TRBV4-1,CASSLRLAANNEQFF,TGCGCCAGCAGCCTCAGACTAGCGGCAAACAATGAGCAGTTCTTC
many,TRBD1,TRBJ2-7,TRBV20-1,CSAPTPTGDEQYF,TGCAGTGCTCCAACACCGACAGGGGACGAGCAGTACTTC
many,TRBD2,TRBJ2-3,TRBV7-8,CASSLGNLAGAVTSTDTQYF,TGTGCCAGCAGCTTGGGAAACCTAGCGGGAGCGGTTACTAGCACAGATACGCAGTATTTT
many,TRBD1,TRBJ1-5,TRBV10-3,CAISESDRFNQPQHF,TGTGCCATCAGTGAGTCGGACAGGTTCAATCAGCCCCAGCATTTT
many,.,TRBJ1-1,TRBV3-1,CASSQGSRVRAFF,TGTGCCAGCAGCCAAGGTTCCAGGGTTCGAGCTTTCTTT
.,.,TRBJ2-7,TRBV3-1,CASSPTHGSYEQYF,TGTGCCAGCAGCCCGACACACGGATCCTACGAGCAGTACTTC
.,TRBD2,TRBJ2-7,TRBV18,CASSPAGGYEQYF,TGTGCCAGCTCACCCGCGGGGGGCTACGAGCAGTACTTC
many,.,TRBJ2-7,TRBV4-1,CASSQGIGGISREQYF,TGCGCCAGCAGCCAAGGAATAGGTGGTATTTCGCGGGAGCAGTACTTC
many,.,TRBJ1-4,TRBV20-1,CSARGGGREEKLFF,TGCAGTGCTAGGGGGGGGGGACGAGAGGAAAAACTGTTTTTT
many,.,TRBJ1-1,TRBV20-1,CSARVPGSMNTEAFF,TGCAGTGCTAGAGTCCCAGGGTCCATGAACACTGAAGCTTTCTTT
many,.,TRBJ2-7,TRBV20-1,CSARYESSYEQYF,TGCAGTGCCAGATATGAAAGCTCCTACGAGCAGTACTTC
few,TRBD2,TRBJ2-3,TRBV5-1,CASSLGGTPADTQYF,TGCGCCAGCAGCCTGGGGGGGACCCCCGCAGATACGCAGTATTTT
many,TRBD2,TRBJ2-1,TRBV11-3,CASSSLATSYNEQFF,TGTGCCAGCAGCTCACTAGCGACCTCCTACAATGAGCAGTTCTTC
many,.,TRBJ1-1,TRBV28,CASSTGSLSFF,TGTGCCAGCAGTACAGGGTCTCTGTCTTTCTTT
many,.,TRBJ2-1,TRBV5-1,CASSLKGGAIDEQFF,TGCGCCAGCAGCTTGAAGGGGGGGGCAATCGATGAGCAGTTCTTC
many,TRBD1,TRBJ1-2,TRBV27,CASSLTGHYGYTF,TGTGCCAGCAGCTTGACAGGGCACTATGGCTACACCTTC
few,TRBD2,TRBJ2-1,TRBV5-1,CASSASSGGYNEQFF,TGCGCCAGCAGCGCATCTAGCGGGGGTTACAATGAGCAGTTCTTC
many,.,TRBJ1-4,TRBV20-1,CSASGQGREKLFF,TGCAGTGCTAGTGGGCAGGGAAGAGAAAAACTGTTTTTT
.,TRBD1,TRBJ2-7,TRBV29-1,CSVTGQGEQEQYF,TGCAGCGTCACGGGACAGGGAGAGCAAGAGCAGTACTTC
.,TRBD1,TRBJ1-1,TRBV7-9,CASSLRGTGPNTEAFF,TGTGCCAGCAGCTTAAGGGGGACAGGGCCGAACACTGAAGCTTTCTTT
many,TRBD1,TRBJ2-7,TRBV7-2,CASSLDHRGFYYEQYF,TGTGCCAGCAGCTTAGACCACAGGGGATTTTACTACGAGCAGTACTTC
many,.,TRBJ2-5,TRBV10-3,CAISESGSRGLGETQYF,TGTGCCATCAGTGAGTCGGGATCTAGGGGCCTGGGGGAGACCCAGTACTTC
many,.,TRBJ2-1,TRBV3-1,CASSQSRAGLQFF,TGTGCCAGCAGCCAGTCACGCGCGGGGTTGCAGTTCTTC
many,.,TRBJ2-7,TRBV3-1,CASSQEVSSYEQYF,TGTGCCAGCAGCCAAGAGGTGTCCTCCTACGAGCAGTACTTC
.,.,TRBJ2-7,TRBV7-2,CASSLSFREQYF,TGTGCCAGCAGCTTGTCATTTCGCGAGCAGTACTTC
many,.,TRBJ1-1,TRBV20-1,CSAPKEGRNTEAFF,TGCAGTGCCCCCAAGGAGGGGCGGAACACTGAAGCTTTCTTT
few,.,TRBJ1-1,TRBV3-1,CASSQWGNTEAFF,TGTGCCAGCAGCCAATGGGGGAACACTGAAGCTTTCTTT
many,TRBD1,TRBJ2-7,TRBV7-9,CASSYRDRAYEQYF,TGTGCCAGCAGTTACCGGGACAGGGCCTACGAGCAGTACTTC
.,.,TRBJ2-6,TRBV30,CAWRDWAGANVLTF,TGTGCCTGGAGGGATTGGGCTGGGGCCAACGTCCTGACTTTC
many,TRBD1,TRBJ1-1,TRBV29-1,CSVDLEDRALGTEAFF,TGCAGCGTTGACCTGGAGGACAGGGCGCTGGGGACTGAAGCTTTCTTT
many,TRBD1,TRBJ2-1,TRBV12-3/TRBV12-4,CASKPQGERLLNEQFF,TGTGCCAGCAAGCCGCAGGGGGAGAGGCTGCTGAATGAGCAGTTCTTC
.,.,TRBJ2-1,TRBV5-5,CASSLGHLCNEQFF,TGTGCCAGCAGCCTCGGGCACCTCTGCAATGAGCAGTTCTTC
few,TRBD1,TRBJ2-5,TRBV6-1,CASSASGTGGETQYF,TGTGCCAGCAGTGCCTCCGGGACAGGGGGAGAGACCCAGTACTTC
many,TRBD1,TRBJ2-3,TRBV12-3/TRBV12-4,CASSRDRGLTDTQYF,TGTGCCAGCAGTCGCGACAGGGGGCTTACAGATACGCAGTATTTT
.,TRBD2,TRBJ2-1,TRBV11-3,CASSLGSGSHNEQFF,TGTGCCAGCAGCTTAGGTAGCGGGAGCCACAATGAGCAGTTCTTC
many,TRBD1,TRBJ1-2,TRBV7-8,CASSLLQGRNYGYTF,TGTGCCAGCAGCTTATTACAGGGGCGAAACTATGGCTACACCTTC
many,.,TRBJ1-1,TRBV29-1,CSVDGGGTEAFF,TGCAGCGTTGATGGGGGAGGCACTGAAGCTTTCTTT
many,.,TRBJ1-2,TRBV7-2,CASSLINIDYSGYTF,TGTGCCAGCAGCTTAATAAACATAGACTATAGTGGCTACACCTTC
.,TRBD1,TRBJ2-2,TRBV2,CASRESRDRTNTGELFF,TGTGCCAGCAGAGAAAGTAGGGACAGGACAAACACCGGGGAGCTGTTTTTT